The 28 T cell receptor beta chains below were found in one sample sequenced in a study of beta chain features in type 1 diabetes. Expressed TCRB transcripts were sequenced because the entire RNA isolate underwent reverse transcription. Profiling relied on immunoSEQ multiplex PCR, and the TCRdb table lists in-frame clones only, not all of them. The sample contains about 900,000 clones, 17% of which appear only once. Sequences were obtained from naive CD4+ T cells from blood. These receptors were obtained from a woman aged 18-29 years in good health.

This clone showed up just a few times. DNA for the CDR3: TGTGCCAGCAGCCCTACTTTTGGACAGGGGGCGCAGGGGACCCAGTACTTC. Amino acids: CASSPTFGQGAQGTQYF. The chain has TRBV4-2 and TRBJ2-5, with 11 nucleotides matching TRBD1. J gave up 7 bases and V 4 bases, and 14 bases lay outside the gene matches. Germline V gene sequence: CDR1 LGHNA, CDR2 YNFKEQ. There are 17 residues in the CDR3.

The chain couples TRBV7-2 to TRBJ1-5, with unresolved D. V dropped 7 bases and J dropped 4 bases, with 11 bases sitting between them. CDR3 length: 13 amino acids. Germline CDR1 SGHTA, CDR2 FQGNSA. CDR3 residues: CASTDGSNQPQHF. Written as DNA, the CDR3 is TGTGCCAGCACCGACGGGTCGAATCAGCCCCAGCATTTT.

The rearrangement uses TRBV6-5 and TRBJ1-6, with 8 bases matching TRBD1. The trim removed 6 bases at V and 7 bases at J, leaving 5 bases unmatched. Germline CDR1 and CDR2: MNHEY and SVGAGI. The CDR3 runs 14 residues. CDR3 nucleotides: TGTGCCAGCAGCCTACAGGGGGGCAATTCACCCCTCCACTTT. This codes for CASSLQGGNSPLHF.

This clone has only a few counts. V usage is TRBV7-6 and J usage is TRBJ2-3; 12 nucleotides agree with TRBD2. The CDR3 has 15 residues. The junction had 6 bases not matched to a gene; V was cut back by 4 bases and J by 7 bases. From germline, CDR1 is SGHVS and CDR2 FNYEAQ. The chain's CDR3 is CASSSRTSGTNTQYF. In DNA form, the CDR3 reads TGTGCCAGCAGCTCTAGGACTAGCGGGACTAATACGCAGTATTTT.

This chain links TRBV9 with TRBJ2-1, with TRBD2 matching 8 bases. CDR3 length equals 15 residues. In germline, CDR1 is SGDLS, CDR2 YYNGEE. V gave up 2 bases and J gave up 4 bases; unmatched junction bases: 5. Here the CDR3 reads CASSVSAGEYNEQFF. In DNA form, the CDR3 reads TGTGCCAGCAGCGTCTCAGCGGGAGAGTACAATGAGCAGTTCTTC.

This clone was seen more than once but under ten times. This chain joins TRBV6-5 and TRBJ1-2; unclear D gene. This CDR3 has 14 amino acids. Germline-derived CDR1 and CDR2 are MNHEY and SVGAGI. With 5 bases removed from V and 3 bases from J, the gap between germline ends came to 13 bases. DNA of the CDR3: TGTGCCAGCAGTCCTATGGGCCAGGACTATGGCTACACCTTC. Amino acids: CASSPMGQDYGYTF.

This chain connects TRBV7-9 to TRBJ2-2, with 8 bases identical to TRBD1. This CDR3 comprises 13 residues. J lost 6 bases, V lost 5 bases, and 2 bases had no gene match. Germline V lookup: CDR1 SEHNR, CDR2 FQNEAQ (reference sequence). CDR3 protein: CASSQQGAGELFF. The CDR3 region has the DNA TGTGCCAGCAGCCAACAGGGGGCCGGGGAGCTGTTTTTT.

The genes are TRBV7-8 and TRBJ1-2, with 7 nucleotides matching TRBD1. CDR3 size: 16 residues. Germline V gives CDR1 SGHVS, CDR2 FQNEAQ. With V trimmed by 6 bases and J by 0 bases, 10 bases remained unmatched. CDR3 sequence: CASRATGARSNYGYTF. The DNA of the CDR3 is TGTGCCAGCAGGGCAACAGGGGCCCGATCTAACTATGGCTACACCTTC. Using reference TRBV7-8 and TRBJ1-2 for the parts outside the CDR3, the full variable domain is GAGVSQSPRYKVAKRGQDVALRCDPISGHVSLFWYQQALGQGPEFLTYFQNEAQLDKSGLPSDRFFAERPEGSVSTLKIQRTQQEDSAVYLCASRATGARSNYGYTFGSGTRLTVV.

This clone was recorded at least ten times. The CDR3 DNA reads TGTGCCAGTAGTAGCGGGACTTACTCCTACGAGCAGTACTTC. The encoded protein is CASSSGTYSYEQYF. The chain recombines TRBV19 with TRBJ2-7; the D gene is possibly TRBD2 (6 bases). The germline V gene encodes CDR1 LNHDA and CDR2 SQIVND (reference sequence). Trimming cost V 4 bases and J 0 bases, with 10 bases left between them. The CDR3 is 14 amino acids.

The chain combines TRBV18 with TRBJ2-6, with no clear D. The CDR3 sequence is 15 residues long. Germline V gene sequence: CDR1 KGHSH, CDR2 LQKENI. The germline V and J ends were trimmed by 2 bases and 0 bases, with 5 bases remaining between them. CDR3 sequence: CASSPSRSGANVLTF. Here the CDR3 DNA reads TGTGCCAGCTCACCAAGTCGCTCTGGGGCCAACGTCCTGACTTTC.

This clone has just a few counts. CDR3 nucleotide sequence: TGTGCCAGCTCTAACCGACAGGGGGAAGCTTTCTTT. Its translation: CASSNRQGEAFF. The chain has TRBV18 and TRBJ1-1; TRBD1 aligns across 8 bases. The germline V gene encodes CDR1 KGHSH and CDR2 LQKENI. After removal of 6 bases from V and 8 bases from J, the junction contained 5 bases not matched to a gene. The CDR3 totals 12 residues.

This clone was seen only a few times. The rearrangement links TRBV5-1 to TRBJ1-1; no clear D. CDR1 and CDR2 (germline): SGHRS, YFSETQ. The germline V and J ends were trimmed by 4 bases and 1 base, with 14 bases remaining between them. The CDR3 contains 15 residues. CDR3 in amino acids: CASSQTHGGNTEAFF. In DNA form, the CDR3 reads TGCGCCAGCAGCCAAACCCATGGAGGGAACACTGAAGCTTTCTTT.

This clone appeared a few times. This chain links TRBV7-9 with TRBJ2-3, with TRBD1 matching 9 bases. CDR3 size: 16 residues. Germline lookup yields CDR1 SEHNR and CDR2 FQNEAQ (reference sequence). V dropped 4 bases and J dropped 3; count of bases not matched to a gene: 8. Here the CDR3 reads CASSSRGTGITDTQYF. The DNA of the CDR3 is TGTGCCAGCAGCTCACGAGGGACAGGGATTACAGATACGCAGTATTTT.

This clone appeared a few times. The chain has TRBV11-2 and TRBJ2-1; 9 bases map to TRBD2. The CDR3 contains 15 residues. V lost 3 bases, J lost 5 bases, and 5 bases stayed unmatched. From germline, CDR1 is SGHAT and CDR2 FQNNGV. The CDR3 loop is CASSFLAGVNNEQFF. CDR3 coding DNA: TGTGCCAGCAGCTTCTTAGCGGGAGTAAACAATGAGCAGTTCTTC.

Concerning this clone itself: The sample has other DNA sequences that encode this CDR3 too. The chain has TRBV18 and TRBJ2-7; 10 bases agree with TRBD1. The trim removed 3 bases at V and 3 bases at J, leaving 2 bases unmatched. Germline lookup yields CDR1 KGHSH and CDR2 LQKENI. This CDR3 contains 14 residues. CDR3 DNA sequence: TGTGCCAGCTCACCTCGGACAGGGGGCTACGAGCAGTACTTC. This sequence encodes CASSPRTGGYEQYF.

This chain connects TRBV7-9 to TRBJ2-7; 7 nucleotides align to TRBD1. The CDR3 runs 13 residues. CDR1 and CDR2 (germline): SEHNR, FQNEAQ (reference sequence). Trimming removed 6 bases from V and 5 bases from J; junction bases left unmatched: 7. The DNA of the CDR3 is TGTGCCAGCAGGCGACAGGGTGATAACGAGCAGTACTTC. It specifies CASRRQGDNEQYF.

The table lists this clone with a count of one. This sequence joins TRBV7-8 and TRBJ2-3, with 8 bases aligning to TRBD1. Germline loops: CDR1 SGHVS, CDR2 FQNEAQ. V gave up 5 bases and J gave up 4 bases; unmatched junction bases: 8. The CDR3 totals 15 residues. The CDR3 DNA follows: TGTGCCAGCAGCCCCCAGGACAGGGCGCCAGATACGCAGTATTTT. As protein: CASSPQDRAPDTQYF.

The CDR3 sequence is CASSTGTGGYNEQFF. The DNA for the CDR3 is TGTGCCAGTAGTACCGGGACAGGGGGTTACAATGAGCAGTTCTTC. The rearrangement joins TRBV19 to TRBJ2-1, with 11 nucleotides matching TRBD1. Germline CDR1 LNHDA, CDR2 SQIVND (reference sequence). Trimming took 4 bases from V and 4 from J; bases not matched to a gene: 3. CDR3 length equals 15 residues.

The chain is built from TRBV6-5 and TRBJ1-5, with a possible D match to TRBD1 (5 bases). V gave up 6 bases and J gave up 3 bases, with 15 bases separating them. The CDR3 extends over 15 amino acids. Per germline, CDR1 MNHEY and CDR2 SVGAGI. The CDR3 coding sequence is TGTGCCAGCAGGGGAAGGGGAGGAAACAATCAGCCCCAGCATTTT. Protein sequence: CASRGRGGNNQPQHF.

This clone has a handful of counts. The chain carries TRBV2 and TRBJ2-7, with TRBD2 matching over 9 bases. The CDR3 sequence is 13 residues long. Trimming removed 6 bases from V and 3 bases from J; junction bases left unmatched: 3. Germline V lookup: CDR1 SNHLY, CDR2 FYNNEI. CDR3 DNA: TGTGCCAGCAGAAGACTAGCGGACTACGAGCAGTACTTC. Protein product: CASRRLADYEQYF.

There are a few counts of this clone. The chain links TRBV4-3 to TRBJ2-7, with 7 bases identical to TRBD1. Germline V gene data show CDR1 as LGHNA and CDR2 as YSLEER. This CDR3 spans 14 amino acids. J was trimmed by 2 bases and V by 3 bases; bases with no gene match: 4. The chain's CDR3 is CASSHDREAYEQYF. In nucleotides, the CDR3 is TGCGCCAGCAGCCATGACAGGGAAGCCTACGAGCAGTACTTC.

This clone was observed a few times. The chain links TRBV7-3 to TRBJ2-1, with 9 positions matching TRBD2. Losses at the gene ends were 5 bases for V and 8 bases for J; bases not matched to a gene: 7. Germline V gene sequence: CDR1 SGHTA, CDR2 FQGTGA. The CDR3 length is 14 residues. The CDR3 DNA follows: TGTGCCAGCAGCAAGACGCGGGAGGGCCATGAGCAGTTCTTC. This sequence encodes CASSKTREGHEQFF. The variable domain in full, completed from reference TRBV7-3 and TRBJ2-1, reads GAGVSQTPSNKVTEKGKYVELRCDPISGHTALYWYRQSLGQGPEFLIYFQGTGAADDSGLPNDRFFAVRPEGSVSTLKIQRTERGDSAVYLCASSKTREGHEQFFGPGTRLTVL.

This clone has a single count. The chain has TRBV7-2 and TRBJ2-1; D not resolved. V was trimmed by 1 base and J by 10 bases, leaving 14 bases between them. CDR1 is SGHTA, CDR2 FQGNSA, per germline. CDR3 length: 14 residues. The CDR3 protein is CASSLGVVPGEQFF. In nucleotides, the CDR3 is TGTGCCAGCAGCTTAGGGGTGGTCCCTGGGGAGCAGTTCTTC.

A few counts support this clone. The V and J genes are TRBV18 and TRBJ2-5; possible D gene TRBD1, 5 bases. The CDR3 is 13 amino acids. Germline V gene lookup returns CDR1 KGHSH and CDR2 LQKENI. V lost 3 bases and J 5 bases, leaving 10 bases between the germline ends. CDR3 coding DNA: TGTGCCAGCTCACCGCAGGGTACTGAGACCCAGTACTTC. It yields the protein CASSPQGTETQYF.

The V call is TRBV7-2, the J call TRBJ2-1, with D maybe TRBD2 (5 bases). CDR1 is SGHTA and CDR2 is FQGNSA in the germline V gene. This CDR3 is 12 amino acids long. Trimming shortened V by 3 bases and J by 8 bases, and 8 bases separated the two germline ends. The CDR3 region is CASSLLAYEQFF. CDR3 nucleotides: TGTGCCAGCAGCTTGCTAGCATATGAGCAGTTCTTC.

This clone was counted only a few times. The CDR3 nucleotides are TGTGCCAGTAGACTGCTGAACACTGAAGCTTTCTTT. Its protein product is CASRLLNTEAFF. V and J are TRBV5-4 and TRBJ1-1, with D unresolved. The CDR3 spans 12 residues. Trimming left V 8 bases short and J 0 bases short, with 8 bases between. Germline assignment: CDR1 SGHNT and CDR2 YYREEE (reference sequence).

The rearrangement joins TRBV18 to TRBJ2-3; TRBD2 aligns across 11 bases. The germline gives CDR1 KGHSH, CDR2 LQKENI. The V and J ends lost 0 bases and 3 bases, in that order; junction bases with no gene match: 8. The CDR3 loop spans 18 amino acids. The CDR3 nucleotides are TGTGCCAGCTCACCACCTTTAGCGGGAGGGCCCTCTACAGATACGCAGTATTTT. Its protein is CASSPPLAGGPSTDTQYF.

This clone was seen a handful of times. The rearrangement uses TRBV18 and TRBJ1-5; D is unclear. Germline CDR1 is KGHSH and CDR2 is LQKENI. Between the trimmed V and J ends, which lost 2 bases and 9 bases, there was a span of 20 bases. The CDR3 is 16 residues long. The CDR3 protein is CASSPNGGLPGWPQHF. CDR3 nucleotide sequence: TGTGCCAGCTCACCAAATGGTGGACTGCCAGGTTGGCCCCAGCATTTT.